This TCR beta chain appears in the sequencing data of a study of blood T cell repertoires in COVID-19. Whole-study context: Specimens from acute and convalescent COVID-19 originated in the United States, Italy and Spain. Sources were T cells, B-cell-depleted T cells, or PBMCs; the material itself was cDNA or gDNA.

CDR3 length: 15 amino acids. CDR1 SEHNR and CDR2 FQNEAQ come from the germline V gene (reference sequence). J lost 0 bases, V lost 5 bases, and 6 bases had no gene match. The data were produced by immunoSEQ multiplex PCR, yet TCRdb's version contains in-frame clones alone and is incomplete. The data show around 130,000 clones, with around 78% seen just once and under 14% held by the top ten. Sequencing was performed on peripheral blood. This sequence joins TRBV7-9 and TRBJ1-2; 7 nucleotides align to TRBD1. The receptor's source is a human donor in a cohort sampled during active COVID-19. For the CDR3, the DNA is TGTGCCAGCAGCCCCCGGACAGGCACTAACTATGGCTACACCTTC. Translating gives CASSPRTGTNYGYTF. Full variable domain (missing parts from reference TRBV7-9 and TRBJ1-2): DTGVSQNPRHKITKRGQNVTFRCDPISEHNRLYWYRQTLGQGPEFLTYFQNEAQLEKSRLLSDRFSAERPKGSFSTLEIQRTEQGDSAMYLCASSPRTGTNYGYTFGSGTRLTVV.